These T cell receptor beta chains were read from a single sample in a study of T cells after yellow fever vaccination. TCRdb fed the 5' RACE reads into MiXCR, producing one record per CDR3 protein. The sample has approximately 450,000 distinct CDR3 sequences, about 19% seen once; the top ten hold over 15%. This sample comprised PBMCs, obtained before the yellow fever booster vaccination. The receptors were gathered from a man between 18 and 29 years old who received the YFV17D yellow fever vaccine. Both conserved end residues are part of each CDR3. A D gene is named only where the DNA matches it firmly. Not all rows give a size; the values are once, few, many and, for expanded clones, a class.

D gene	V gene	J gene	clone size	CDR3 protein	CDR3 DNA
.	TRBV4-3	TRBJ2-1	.	CASSQDESGFSYNEQFF	TGCGCCAGCAGCCAAGATGAAAGCGGGTTCTCCTACAATGAGCAGTTCTTC
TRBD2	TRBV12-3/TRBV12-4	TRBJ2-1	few	CASSPTSGGVNEQFF	TGTGCCAGCAGTCCAACTAGCGGGGGGGTTAATGAGCAGTTCTTC
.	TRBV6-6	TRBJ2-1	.	CASRDTGLGPNEQFF	TGTGCCAGCAGAGATACAGGGTTGGGGCCGAATGAGCAGTTCTTC
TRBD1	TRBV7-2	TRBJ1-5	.	CASSKGTGGGSNQPQHF	TGTGCCAGCAGCAAAGGGACAGGGGGAGGGAGCAATCAGCCCCAGCATTTT
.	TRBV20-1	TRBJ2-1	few	CSAGETKGEQFF	TGCAGTGCCGGAGAGACGAAGGGTGAGCAGTTCTTC
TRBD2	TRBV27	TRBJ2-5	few	CASSLKTSGGVRRETQYF	TGTGCCAGCAGTTTAAAGACTAGCGGGGGCGTCAGGCGAGAGACCCAGTACTTC
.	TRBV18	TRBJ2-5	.	CASSPWGQETQYF	TGTGCCAGCTCACCATGGGGCCAAGAGACCCAGTACTTC
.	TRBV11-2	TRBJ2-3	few	CASSYSAGHGDTQYF	TGTGCCAGCAGCTACTCCGCGGGACATGGAGATACGCAGTATTTT
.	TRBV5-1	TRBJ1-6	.	CASSYTQGAASPLHF	TGCGCCAGCAGCTACACACAGGGCGCGGCTTCACCCCTCCACTTT
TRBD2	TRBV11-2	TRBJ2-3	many	CASSPFPGGSSTDTQYF	TGTGCCAGCAGCCCTTTTCCGGGGGGGTCTAGCACAGATACGCAGTATTTT
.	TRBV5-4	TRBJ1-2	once	CASSLALGRGGGYTF	TGTGCCAGCAGCTTGGCGCTTGGCAGGGGAGGCGGCTACACCTTC
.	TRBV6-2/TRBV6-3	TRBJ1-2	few	CASSLETGLPVYGYTF	TGTGCCAGCAGTCTAGAGACAGGCCTCCCCGTCTATGGCTACACCTTC
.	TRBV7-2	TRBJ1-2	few	CASSLVHGALGYGYTF	TGTGCCAGCAGCTTAGTTCACGGGGCTTTGGGTTATGGCTACACCTTC
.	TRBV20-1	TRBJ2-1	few	CSASFSGQDYNEQFF	TGCAGTGCTAGCTTTTCGGGACAAGACTACAATGAGCAGTTCTTC
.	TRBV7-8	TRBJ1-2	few	CASSLGPEFYGYTF	TGTGCCAGCAGCTTAGGTCCGGAATTCTATGGCTACACCTTC
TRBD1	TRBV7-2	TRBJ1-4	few	CASSPTGGTTNEKLFF	TGTGCCAGCAGCCCGACAGGGGGCACAACTAATGAAAAACTGTTTTTT
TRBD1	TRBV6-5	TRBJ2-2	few	CASSPRTGRGTGELFF	TGTGCCAGCAGTCCGAGGACAGGGAGAGGTACCGGGGAGCTGTTTTTT
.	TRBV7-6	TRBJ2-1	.	CASSLGQRAPSYNEQFF	TGTGCCAGCAGCTTAGGACAAAGGGCCCCCTCCTACAATGAGCAGTTCTTC
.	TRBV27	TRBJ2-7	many	CASSSPLRSYEQYF	TGTGCCAGCAGTTCGCCCCTAAGGAGCTACGAGCAGTACTTC
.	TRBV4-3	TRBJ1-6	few	CASSFRESSSPLHF	TGCGCCAGCAGCTTCAGGGAAAGCAGCTCACCCCTCCACTTT
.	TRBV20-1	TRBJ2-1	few	CSARFRTNNEQFF	TGCAGTGCTAGATTTAGGACAAACAATGAGCAGTTCTTC
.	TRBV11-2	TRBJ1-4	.	CASSQIGTLREKLFF	TGTGCCAGCAGTCAGATCGGGACATTGCGTGAAAAACTGTTTTTT
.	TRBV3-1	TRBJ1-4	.	CASSQFSGSVDGKLFF	TGTGCCAGCAGCCAATTCTCAGGATCGGTTGATGGAAAACTGTTTTTT
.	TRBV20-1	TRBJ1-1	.	CSAKTPGQVNTEAFF	TGCAGTGCCAAGACCCCGGGACAAGTAAACACTGAAGCTTTCTTT
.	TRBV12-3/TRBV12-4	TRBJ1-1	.	CASREGQPTGNTEAFF	TGTGCCAGCAGGGAAGGACAGCCGACAGGGAACACTGAAGCTTTCTTT
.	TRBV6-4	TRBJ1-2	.	CASSPSFFGLGYTF	TGTGCCAGCAGCCCTTCCTTCTTCGGCTTGGGCTACACCTTC
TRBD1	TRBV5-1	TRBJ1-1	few	CASSPTGDFAEAFF	TGCGCCAGCAGCCCGACAGGGGATTTCGCTGAAGCTTTCTTT
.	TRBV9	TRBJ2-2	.	CASSPQTPAGELFF	TGTGCCAGCAGCCCTCAAACACCGGCCGGGGAGCTGTTTTTT
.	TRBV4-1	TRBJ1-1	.	CASSRRRGDTRPRAFF	TGCGCCAGCAGCCGTCGACGGGGGGACACTCGCCCCAGGGCTTTCTTT
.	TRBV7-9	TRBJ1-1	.	CASSDRTHTEAFF	TGTGCCAGCAGCGACAGGACTCACACTGAAGCTTTCTTT
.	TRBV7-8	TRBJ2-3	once	CASSYPFSTDTQYF	TGTGCCAGCAGTTATCCCTTTAGCACAGATACGCAGTATTTT
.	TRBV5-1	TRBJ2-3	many	CASSGEGADTQYF	TGCGCCAGCAGCGGCGAGGGGGCAGATACGCAGTATTTT
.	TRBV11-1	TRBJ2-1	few	CASSPLGWGVNEQFF	TGTGCCAGCAGCCCCCTCGGGTGGGGGGTTAATGAGCAGTTCTTC
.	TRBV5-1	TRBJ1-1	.	CATSKDSGSEAFF	TGCGCCACCTCCAAAGACTCGGGATCTGAAGCTTTCTTT
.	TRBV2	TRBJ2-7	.	CASSAGNSDEQYF	TGTGCCAGCAGTGCGGGAAATAGCGACGAGCAGTACTTC
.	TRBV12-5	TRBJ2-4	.	CASGLIPGQSIAKNIQYF	TGTGCTAGTGGTTTGATCCCGGGACAAAGTATAGCCAAAAACATTCAGTACTTC
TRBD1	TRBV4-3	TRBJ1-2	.	CASSQAGQGNYGYTF	TGCGCCAGCAGCCAAGCGGGACAGGGAAACTATGGCTACACCTTC
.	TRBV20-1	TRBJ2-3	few	CSASRAGTDTQYF	TGCAGTGCTAGTCGAGCGGGCACAGATACGCAGTATTTT
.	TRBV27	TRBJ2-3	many	CASSLRRGTDTQYF	TGTGCCAGCAGTTTAAGGCGCGGGACAGATACGCAGTATTTT
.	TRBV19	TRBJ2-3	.	CASSIVAASTDTQYF	TGTGCCAGTAGTATAGTTGCTGCTAGCACAGATACGCAGTATTTT
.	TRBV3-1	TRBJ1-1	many	CASSRNDDTEAFF	TGTGCCAGCAGCCGGAATGATGACACTGAAGCTTTCTTT
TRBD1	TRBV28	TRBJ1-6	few	CASSYPETGGGSPLHF	TGTGCCAGCAGTTACCCAGAGACAGGGGGAGGTTCACCCCTCCACTTT
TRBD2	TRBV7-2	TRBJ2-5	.	CASSLRAGGQETQYF	TGTGCCAGCAGCTTAAGAGCGGGGGGGCAAGAGACCCAGTACTTC
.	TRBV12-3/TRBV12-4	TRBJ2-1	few	CASSSYGLYEQFF	TGTGCCAGCAGTTCCTACGGACTTTATGAGCAGTTCTTC
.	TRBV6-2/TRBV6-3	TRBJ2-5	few	CASSYLNEETQYF	TGTGCCAGCAGTTACCTTAACGAAGAGACCCAGTACTTC
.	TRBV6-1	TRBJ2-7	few	CASSEYGVYEQYF	TGTGCCAGCAGTGAATACGGGGTCTACGAGCAGTACTTC
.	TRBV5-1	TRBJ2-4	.	CASSLAGEGAKNIQYF	TGCGCCAGCAGCTTGGCGGGGGAAGGGGCCAAAAACATTCAGTACTTC
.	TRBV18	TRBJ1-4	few	CASSPLSPAGRTATNEKLFF	TGTGCCAGCTCACCACTCTCCCCGGCTGGGCGGACTGCAACTAATGAAAAACTGTTTTTT
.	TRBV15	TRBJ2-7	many	CATSLSVSYEQYF	TGTGCCACCAGCTTGTCAGTCTCCTACGAGCAGTACTTC
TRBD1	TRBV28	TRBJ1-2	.	CASSFPRTGLPEGYTF	TGTGCCAGCAGTTTCCCCCGGACAGGCCTTCCTGAGGGCTACACCTTC
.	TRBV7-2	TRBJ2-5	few	CASTQSEGQTQYF	TGTGCCAGCACCCAGTCCGAGGGTCAGACCCAGTACTTC
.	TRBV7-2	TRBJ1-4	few	CASSLSPRQTPNEKLFF	TGTGCCAGCAGCCTATCCCCACGACAGACTCCTAATGAAAAACTGTTTTTT
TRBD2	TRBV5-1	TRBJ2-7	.	CASSLGLAGVEQYF	TGCGCCAGCAGCTTAGGGCTAGCGGGGGTCGAGCAGTACTTC
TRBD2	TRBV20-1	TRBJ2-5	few	CSARDRAAGGQQETQYF	TGCAGTGCTAGAGATCGAGCGGCGGGGGGCCAGCAAGAGACCCAGTACTTC
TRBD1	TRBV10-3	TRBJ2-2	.	CAISENRDRGELFF	TGTGCCATCAGTGAAAACCGGGACAGGGGGGAGCTGTTTTTT
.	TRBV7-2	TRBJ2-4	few	CASSLLWQDIQYF	TGTGCCAGCAGCCTCCTCTGGCAGGACATTCAGTACTTC
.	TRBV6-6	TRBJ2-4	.	CASSSAAYKGDKRAKNIQYF	TGTGCCAGCAGTTCCGCCGCTTATAAGGGAGACAAGCGAGCCAAAAACATTCAGTACTTC
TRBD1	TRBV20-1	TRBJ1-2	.	CSARRQGVDGYTF	TGCAGTGCTAGAAGACAGGGGGTGGATGGCTACACCTTC
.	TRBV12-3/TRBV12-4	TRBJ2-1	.	CASSPREGSRNEQFF	TGTGCCAGCAGCCCAAGGGAAGGTAGCCGGAATGAGCAGTTCTTC
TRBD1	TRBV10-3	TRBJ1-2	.	CAISETIRGSYGYTF	TGTGCCATCAGTGAGACTATCAGGGGGTCCTATGGCTACACCTTC